Each of the 30 T cell receptor beta chains below was sequenced from the same sample in a study of identical twins. TCRdb redid the calling of the 5' RACE reads with MiXCR, one entry per CDR3 protein. The sample lists 350,000 to 400,000 distinct CDR3 sequences, roughly 9% occurring once. The specimen was naive T cells sorted from blood. These TCRs come from a woman in her fifties or sixties in good health.

The rearrangement joins TRBV7-2 to TRBJ2-1; unclear D gene. CDR3 length: 17 residues. Germline-derived CDR1 and CDR2 are SGHTA and FQGNSA. Trimming pared 5 bases from V and 0 bases from J, leaving 17 bases between. As DNA, the CDR3 is TGTGCCAGCAGCCGCCTGTCAGCCGCGAGCTCCTACAATGAGCAGTTCTTC. As protein: CASSRLSAASSYNEQFF.

This clonotype was observed at least ten times. This rearrangement joins TRBV4-1 to TRBJ2-3; D may be TRBD2 (5 bases). Germline V gene sequence: CDR1 MGHRA, CDR2 YSYEKL. The CDR3 loop spans 14 amino acids. V shed 2 bases and J shed 6 bases, with 12 bases lying between them. The CDR3 reads CASSQPSEGDTQYF. Here the CDR3 DNA reads TGCGCCAGCAGCCAACCAAGCGAGGGTGATACGCAGTATTTT.

The table lists this clonotype with many counts. One end of the junction fails to match germline, which may point to a read error. The gene calls are TRBV20-1 and TRBJ2-3; D is uncertain. This CDR3 region has 11 residues. Germline assignment: CDR1 DFQATT and CDR2 SNEGSKA (reference sequence). This CDR3 reads CSAPITDAQYF. The CDR3, as DNA: TGCAGTGCTCCTATCACAGATGCGCAGTATTTT.

In its sample, this clonotype was seen a few times. This chain joins TRBV4-1 and TRBJ2-5; D may correspond to TRBD1 or TRBD2 (5 bases each). CDR1 MGHRA and CDR2 YSYEKL come from the germline V gene. V lost 1 base to trimming and J lost 9 bases, with 12 bases between them. The CDR3 contains 13 residues. The CDR3: CASSQVGTAAQYF. The CDR3 nucleotides are TGCGCCAGCAGCCAAGTCGGGACCGCGGCCCAGTACTTC.

This chain joins TRBV20-1 and TRBJ2-3; D unclear. This CDR3 region has 14 residues. V was shortened by 4 bases and J by 4 bases, with 15 bases between the two germline ends. Germline lookup yields CDR1 DFQATT and CDR2 SNEGSKA (reference sequence). CDR3 DNA: TGCAGTGCTAAAGACTGGGTTTGGTCAGATACGCAGTATTTT. Encoded protein: CSAKDWVWSDTQYF.

This clonotype was observed many times. CDR3 region: CSVVSQLNTEAFF. The CDR3 coding sequence is TGCAGCGTTGTATCTCAGCTGAACACTGAAGCTTTCTTT. V usage is TRBV29-1 and J usage is TRBJ1-1; D is ambiguous. The V end lost 4 bases, the J end lost 0 bases, and 9 bases lay between the germline ends. This CDR3 spans 13 amino acids. Germline V gene lookup returns CDR1 SQVTM and CDR2 ANQGSEA.

This clonotype was recorded many times. V is TRBV12-3 or TRBV12-4 and J is TRBJ1-1, with D perhaps matching TRBD1 (6 bases). The CDR3 runs 15 residues. Trimming left V 2 bases short and J 7 bases short, with 17 bases between. CDR3 in amino acids: CASSLSAGQRFEAFF. CDR3 sequence (DNA): TGTGCCAGCAGTTTAAGTGCGGGACAAAGGTTTGAAGCTTTCTTT.

The chain is built from TRBV10-3 and TRBJ2-7; possibly TRBD1 for D (6 bases). This CDR3 is 13 amino acids long. Germline V CDR1 and CDR2: ENHRY, SYGVKD. V dropped 7 bases and J dropped 6 bases, with 16 bases sitting between them. CDR3 DNA sequence: TGTGCCATCACAGGGGTCGGTCGCTCCGAGCAGTACTTC. As protein: CAITGVGRSEQYF.

This clonotype appeared many times. J is TRBJ2-4 and V is TRBV20-1; D is perhaps TRBD1 or TRBD2 (5 bases each). The length of the CDR3 is 17 residues. CDR1 and CDR2 from the germline V gene are DFQATT and SNEGSKA (reference sequence). The V end lost 0 bases, the J end lost 5 bases, and 20 bases lay between the germline ends. CDR3 sequence reads: CSARDLDRVGAENIQYF. CDR3 sequence (DNA): TGCAGTGCTAGAGACCTAGACCGGGTCGGGGCTGAAAACATTCAGTACTTC.

The sample holds a few counts of this clonotype. The chain links TRBV21-1 to TRBJ2-5; no DNA check was done on the table's D call, TRBD2. TRBV21-1 is given as a pseudogene. The CDR3 is 17 amino acids. The DNA for the CDR3 is TGTGCCAGCAGCAAAAGGCGATTAGCGGGAGGGCGGGAGACCCAGTACTTC. Its translation is CASSKRRLAGGRETQYF.

In this sample, this clonotype turned up many times. The CDR3 is CASSLVVRQGQETQYF. In nucleotides, the CDR3 is TGTGCCAGCAGCTTAGTTGTTCGGCAGGGGCAAGAGACCCAGTACTTC. V and J are TRBV7-6 and TRBJ2-5; TRBD1 might be the D (6 bases). CDR1 is SGHVS and CDR2 is FNYEAQ in the germline V gene. This CDR3 has 16 amino acids. With 1 base removed from V and 2 bases from J, the gap between germline ends came to 14 bases.

This clonotype was seen many times. The rearrangement joins TRBV4-1 to TRBJ1-5; the D is unclear. Germline loops: CDR1 MGHRA, CDR2 YSYEKL. The CDR3 is 13 residues long. The V end was cut by 0 bases, the J end by 4 bases, with 4 bases between. CDR3 sequence: CASSQERNQPQHF. The CDR3 DNA is TGCGCCAGCAGCCAAGAAAGGAATCAGCCCCAGCATTTT.

This clonotype was detected ten times or more. The rearrangement joins TRBV5-1 to TRBJ2-1, with TRBD2 matching over 15 bases. The CDR3 consists of 15 residues. The V gene's germline CDR1 is SGHRS and CDR2 YFSETQ. Germline trimming cut 3 bases from V and 15 bases from J; bases unmatched to any gene: 10. The CDR3 DNA reads TGCGCCAGCAGCTCAGGACTAGCGGGAGGGGGATTTTTGTTCTTC. It yields the protein CASSSGLAGGGFLFF. Full variable domain (remainder filled in from reference TRBV5-1 and TRBJ2-1): KAGVTQTPRYLIKTRGQQVTLSCSPISGHRSVSWYQQTPGQGLQFLFEYFSETQRNKGNFPGRFSGRQFSNSRSEMNVSTLELGDSALYLCASSSGLAGGGFLFFGPGTRLTVL.

CDR3 sequence (DNA): TGCAGTGCGTACAGGGGACCCCAGGGGGAGACCCAGTACTTC. Its translation is CSAYRGPQGETQYF. The chain uses TRBV20-1 and TRBJ2-5, with 7 positions matching TRBD1. There are 14 residues in the CDR3. CDR1 and CDR2 (germline): DFQATT, SNEGSKA (reference sequence). Trimming took 6 bases from V and 5 from J; bases not matched to a gene: 12.

The V gene is TRBV5-5, the J gene TRBJ1-5; 8 positions agree with TRBD1. V was clipped by 2 bases and J by 2 bases; unmatched bases: 6. The CDR3 has 16 amino acids. Germline CDR1 SGHKS, CDR2 YYEKEE (reference sequence). The CDR3 is CASSFGQGSGNQPQHF. Written as DNA, the CDR3 is TGTGCCAGCAGCTTCGGACAGGGCAGCGGCAATCAGCCCCAGCATTTT.

This clonotype came up many times. The CDR3 here is CASRRDGRMPQYF. CDR3 nucleotide sequence: TGTGCCAGCAGACGGGACGGGAGAATGCCGCAGTATTTT. J is TRBJ2-3 and V is TRBV12-3 or TRBV12-4, with D possibly being TRBD2 (6 bases). V was cut by 6 bases and J by 10 bases, with 17 bases left in between. The CDR3 covers 13 residues.

V usage is TRBV3-1 and J usage is TRBJ2-1, with 10 bases aligning to TRBD2. V shed 0 bases and J 6 bases; nucleotides not matched to a gene: 2. CDR1 and CDR2 (germline): LGHDT, YNNKEL (reference sequence). The length of the CDR3 is 15 residues. The CDR3 loop reads CASSQDSSGSNEQFF. Here the CDR3 DNA reads TGTGCCAGCAGCCAAGATTCTAGCGGGAGCAATGAGCAGTTCTTC.

This clonotype was seen ten or more times. The CDR3 region is CASSLDPGDSINYGYTF. As DNA, the CDR3 is TGCGCCAGCAGCTTGGACCCGGGGGACAGCATAAACTATGGCTACACCTTC. This chain links TRBV5-1 with TRBJ1-2; 7 bases are shared with TRBD1. This CDR3 contains 17 residues. Germline loops: CDR1 SGHRS, CDR2 YFSETQ. Trimming took 0 bases from V and 2 from J; bases not matched to a gene: 10.

This clonotype was seen ten or more times. The chain uses TRBV5-1 and TRBJ2-2; TRBD2 aligns across 11 bases. There are 15 residues in the CDR3. Per germline, CDR1 SGHRS and CDR2 YFSETQ. The trim removed 1 base at V and 6 bases at J, leaving 2 bases unmatched. CDR3 region: CASSLSLAGAGELFF. For the CDR3, the DNA is TGCGCCAGCAGCTTGTCACTAGCGGGAGCCGGGGAGCTGTTTTTT.

Many counts were recorded for this clonotype. The rearrangement uses TRBV12-3 or TRBV12-4 and TRBJ2-1; D remains unclear. V gave up 7 bases and J gave up 10 bases, with 11 bases separating them. This CDR3 has 11 residues. CDR3 nucleotide sequence: TGTGCCAGCACCCCTACCCGCGAGCAGTTCTTC. It codes for CASTPTREQFF.

At least ten counts were recorded for this clonotype. The V and J genes are TRBV5-1 and TRBJ2-1; TRBD2 agrees at 7 bases. The J segment lost 3 bases and the V segment lost 4 bases, leaving 4 bases of the junction unmatched. Germline CDR1 reads SGHRS; CDR2 reads YFSETQ. The CDR3 runs to 14 residues. Here the CDR3 reads CASSGTTHYNEQFF. DNA for the CDR3: TGCGCCAGCAGCGGGACTACCCACTACAATGAGCAGTTCTTC. Together with reference TRBV5-1 and TRBJ2-1, the CDR3 gives the full variable domain: KAGVTQTPRYLIKTRGQQVTLSCSPISGHRSVSWYQQTPGQGLQFLFEYFSETQRNKGNFPGRFSGRQFSNSRSEMNVSTLELGDSALYLCASSGTTHYNEQFFGPGTRLTVL.

This clonotype was counted between two and nine times. This chain connects TRBV11-2 to TRBJ2-3; unclear D gene. Per the germline V gene, CDR1 is SGHAT and CDR2 is FQNNGV. The ends were cut back, 4 bases at V and 1 base at J, with 6 bases in the middle. This CDR3 is 13 amino acids long. Written as DNA, the CDR3 is TGTGCCAGCAGCTACCTGGGCACAGATACGCAGTATTTT. This translates into CASSYLGTDTQYF.

V gene TRBV20-1 combines with J gene TRBJ2-3, with 9 bases fitting TRBD2. Trimming took 4 bases from V and 4 from J; bases not matched to a gene: 9. The CDR3 runs to 15 residues. Germline V gene sequence: CDR1 DFQATT, CDR2 SNEGSKA (reference sequence). CDR3 DNA: TGCAGTGCTAAGAGAGTGGGACTAGCAGCAGATACGCAGTATTTT. Amino acid sequence: CSAKRVGLAADTQYF.

This sequence joins TRBV6-4 and TRBJ2-1, with D tentatively TRBD2 (6 bases). Trimming shortened V by 11 bases and J by 5 bases, and 19 bases separated the two germline ends. This CDR3 has 14 residues. Germline V gene lookup returns CDR1 MRHNA and CDR2 SNTAGT. The CDR3 nucleotides read TGTGCCCAGCAAAACGGGAGAAGGGACAATGAGCAGTTCTTC. This sequence encodes CAQQNGRRDNEQFF.

This sequence joins TRBV29-1 and TRBJ1-1; D is perhaps TRBD1 (5 bases). This CDR3 region has 13 residues. V lost 6 bases to trimming and J lost 0 bases, with 11 bases between them. The germline CDR1 and CDR2 sequences are SQVTM and ANQGSEA. CDR3: CSVGGDMNTEAFF. The CDR3 nucleotides are TGCAGCGTGGGGGGGGATATGAACACTGAAGCTTTCTTT.

V usage is TRBV24-1 and J usage is TRBJ2-5, with D perhaps given as TRBD1 or TRBD2 (5 bases each). The V end was cut by 4 bases, the J end by 5 bases, with 13 bases between. This CDR3 contains 14 residues. Germline values: CDR1 KGHDR, CDR2 SFDVKD. CDR3 in amino acids: CATSDPRGAETQYF. CDR3 coding DNA: TGTGCCACCAGTGACCCGAGGGGAGCGGAGACCCAGTACTTC.

On this clonotype itself: The junction departs from the called germline gene at one end, perhaps through a read error. The chain links TRBV14 to TRBJ2-5; D possibly corresponds to TRBD2 (6 bases). CDR3 length equals 15 residues. Germline lookup yields CDR1 SGHDN and CDR2 FVKESK. CDR3 bases: TGTGCCAGCAGCCAAGGGGAGTGGAGGGACGAGACCCAGTGCTTC. Protein sequence: CASSQGEWRDETQCF.

There are many counts of this clonotype. This chain joins TRBV4-2 and TRBJ2-7, with TRBD2 identical over 13 bases. The CDR3 loop spans 16 amino acids. J gave up 6 bases and V 4 bases, and 9 bases lay outside the gene matches. Per the germline V gene, CDR1 is LGHNA and CDR2 is YNFKEQ. As DNA, the CDR3 is TGTGCCAGCAGCCCACAAGGGACTAGCGGGACGGTCGAGCAGTACTTC. This codes for CASSPQGTSGTVEQYF.

In the case of this clonotype: A much bigger clone sits one base away, suggesting this may be a read error. This CDR3 fails to terminate in the conserved phenylalanine or tryptophan, so it likely reflects a read error. V usage is TRBV5-1 and J usage is TRBJ2-7; 10 bases agree with TRBD2. The germline V gene has CDR1 SGHRS and CDR2 YFSETQ. The CDR3 runs to 18 residues. With 0 bases clipped from V and 3 bases from J, the junction kept 12 bases outside the gene matches. The DNA for the CDR3 is TGCGCCAGCAGCTTGGCCGTAACTAGCGGGACTGATTTCTACGAGCAGTACTCC. Amino acid sequence: CASSLAVTSGTDFYEQYS.

The CDR3 here is CASGPGQGAHEQFF. The CDR3 DNA reads as TGTGCCAGCGGCCCGGGACAGGGGGCACATGAGCAGTTCTTC. V is TRBV12-3 or TRBV12-4 and J is TRBJ2-1; 12 nucleotides match TRBD1. Germline trimming cut 8 bases from V and 8 bases from J; bases unmatched to any gene: 7. The CDR3 runs to 14 residues.